One T cell receptor (beta chain) is described in this entry. The antigen is undetermined. These data are taken from a study of cytomegalovirus exposure and HLA in healthy donors. General study findings and limits: Later genetic work tied a missense DCLRE1C variant to beta-chain V and J trimming. Donors were assumed by presence/absence analyses to have roughly uniform sequencing depth.

The PCR made use of 60 Vbeta and 13 Jbeta primers. The repertoire was sequenced with immunoSEQ multiplex PCR; TCRdb's copy has only in-frame clones and lacks some. The sample lists some 84,000 clones; more than 50% were seen once. The sequencing sample was made of PBMCs. This receptor was taken from a woman aged 35 to 49 in good health and CMV-seropositive.

The DNA for the CDR3 is TGTGCCAGCAGCCAAGTTCATCGCACAGATACGCAGTATTTT. Translating gives CASSQVHRTDTQYF. The chain is built from TRBV14 and TRBJ2-3; D unclear. CDR3 length equals 14 residues. Trimming pared 1 base from V and 1 base from J, leaving 6 bases between. Germline CDR1 reads SGHDN; CDR2 reads FVKESK.